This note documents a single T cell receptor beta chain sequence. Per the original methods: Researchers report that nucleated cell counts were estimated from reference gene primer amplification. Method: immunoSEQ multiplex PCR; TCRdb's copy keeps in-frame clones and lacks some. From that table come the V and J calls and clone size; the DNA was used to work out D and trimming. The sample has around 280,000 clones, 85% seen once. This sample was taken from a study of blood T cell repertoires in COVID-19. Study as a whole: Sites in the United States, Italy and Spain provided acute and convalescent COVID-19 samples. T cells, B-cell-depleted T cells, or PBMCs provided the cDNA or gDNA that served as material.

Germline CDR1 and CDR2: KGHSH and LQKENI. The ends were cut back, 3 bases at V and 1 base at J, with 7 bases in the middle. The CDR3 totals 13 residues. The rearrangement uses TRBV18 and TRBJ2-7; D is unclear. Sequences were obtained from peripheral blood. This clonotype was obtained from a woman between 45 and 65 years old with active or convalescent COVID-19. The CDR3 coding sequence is TGTGCCAGCTCACCGCGGAGTTCCTACGAGCAGTACTTC. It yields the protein CASSPRSSYEQYF.